The T cell receptor beta chain under discussion was sequenced for a study of T-cell memory formation after mild COVID-19. Study-wide points: Cross-reactive memory appears to have joined, as suggested by some responding clones showing up in pre-infection memory.

The 5'RACE method, run with constant-segment primers, produced TCR alpha and TCR beta cDNA libraries (carrying sample barcodes and UMIs). TCRdb itself ran the 5' RACE reads through MiXCR, one entry per CDR3 protein. This sample yields 150,000 or so distinct CDR3 sequences, of which around 10% are seen a single time; 3.5% to 4% belongs to the top ten. This CDR3 has 8 residues. V shed 2 bases and J shed 18 bases, with 3 bases lying between them. Germline CDR1 and CDR2: SGDLS and YYNGEE. For this clonotype: Its cognate antigen is unknown.

The sequence derives from a man aged 18 to 29 who had mild COVID-19 (a few samples of this study predate the infection). Cell type and time point are not known. The J gene is TRBJ1-6, the V gene TRBV9; D is ambiguous. Sequenced material: PBMCs or a T cell subset sorted from them (not recorded which). The CDR3: CASSVPHF. CDR3 coding DNA: TGTGCCAGCAGCGTCCCCCACTTT.